Below, 6 T cell receptor beta chains from the same sample are listed, as sequenced in a study of blood T cells in healthy people across ages. Primed by a sample-barcoded 5' primer and a J-beta primer mix, a second PCR proceeded for 7 to 11 cycles. One entry per CDR3 protein, called by TCRdb with MiXCR from the 5' RACE reads. The table records over 1,500,000 distinct CDR3 sequences, more than 35% of them present only once. The sample consisted of blood. All receptors derive from a human donor in good health.

This clonotype was seen a few times. An end of the junction differs from the germline gene, which may be a read error. The V and J genes are TRBV7-8 and TRBJ2-1, with TRBD2 matching over 11 bases. The CDR3 runs to 17 residues. The germline V gene encodes CDR1 SGHVS and CDR2 FQNEAQ. CDR3 amino acids: CASSLVGVAGGYRSQFF. DNA of the CDR3: TGTGCCAGCAGTTTAGTAGGGGTAGCGGGGGGGTATAGATCTCAGTTCTTC.

The J gene is TRBJ2-7, the V gene TRBV4-3, with D perhaps TRBD2 (5 bases). This CDR3 contains 15 residues. The germline V gene has CDR1 LGHNA and CDR2 YSLEER. Trimming removed 0 bases from V and 3 bases from J, with 12 bases in between. CDR3 nucleotides: TGCGCCAGCAGCCAAGAGCATACCGGGGTCTACGAGCAGTACTTC. Amino acid sequence: CASSQEHTGVYEQYF.

This chain links TRBV12-3 or TRBV12-4 with TRBJ2-1; D ambiguous. CDR3 length equals 15 residues. V shed 3 bases and J shed 7 bases, with 16 bases lying between them. CDR3 DNA sequence: TGTGCCAGCAGTTTGGGTCGGGCAGGCGGAAATGAGCAGTTCTTC. Residues: CASSLGRAGGNEQFF.

The chain joins TRBV12-3 or TRBV12-4 to TRBJ2-5; D is possibly TRBD1 (7 bases). V was shortened by 6 bases and J by 2 bases, with 22 bases between the two germline ends. The CDR3 length is 17 residues. CDR3 DNA sequence: TGTGCCAGCAGCCTAGGGGCCTCGACAGGGAGGCAAGAGACCCAGTACTTC. This gives the protein CASSLGASTGRQETQYF.

This clonotype was counted ten times or more. This chain links TRBV29-1 with TRBJ2-5; 7 bases map to TRBD2. The CDR3 is made up of 14 amino acids. The germline gives CDR1 SQVTM, CDR2 ANQGSEA. Germline trimming cut 7 bases from V and 4 bases from J; bases unmatched to any gene: 12. The CDR3 region is CSAGGHLKGETQYF. CDR3 sequence (DNA): TGCAGCGCGGGAGGACACCTGAAAGGAGAGACCCAGTACTTC.

The chain combines TRBV4-3 with TRBJ1-1, with D perhaps matching TRBD1 (6 bases). Germline V gene data show CDR1 as LGHNA and CDR2 as YSLEER. Trimming removed 1 base from V and 5 bases from J, with 14 bases in between. This CDR3 has 15 amino acids. Here the CDR3 DNA reads TGCGCCAGCAGCCAAGCCTGGGACACCTTGACTGAAGCTTTCTTT. As protein: CASSQAWDTLTEAFF.